These 26 T cell receptor beta chains originate from one sample sequenced in a study of shared clonotypes between healthy human individuals (dated by TCRdb to 2020 to 2022). Library construction relied on the immunoSEQ multiplex PCR assay. TCRdb provides this immuneACCESS table in a form limited to in-frame rearrangements. Some clones are lacking; in checked studies, under half of them reflect an unresolved V gene, and why the rest are absent is not known. The sample profile shows over a million clones; roughly 96% of them were found once. The ten most abundant clones make up approximately 1.2% of the sample. The specimen was naive CD4+ T cells sorted from blood. The cell subset or site label corresponds to: CD45RA+ positively selected. Receptors were obtained from a man in his thirties or forties in good health.

This rearrangement joins TRBV7-6 to TRBJ2-5; TRBD2 aligns across 8 bases. Looked up from germline, CDR1 is SGHVS and CDR2 is FNYEAQ. Trimming removed 1 base from V and 2 bases from J; junction bases left unmatched: 6. This CDR3 spans 16 amino acids. In DNA form, the CDR3 reads TGTGCCAGCAGCTTAGGCGTGTTAGCGGGGCAAGAGACCCAGTACTTC. The encoded protein is CASSLGVLAGQETQYF.

The rearrangement uses TRBV6-1 and TRBJ1-2, with 7 bases matching TRBD1. Per the germline V gene, CDR1 is MNHNS and CDR2 is SASEGT. V shed 6 bases and J 6 bases; nucleotides not matched to a gene: 10. CDR3 length: 14 amino acids. CDR3 bases: TGTGCCAGCAGGCCCCGACCAGGGGGGGATGGCTACACCTTC. Translation gives CASRPRPGGDGYTF.

Notes on this clone: The junction shows a germline mismatch at one end, possibly a read error. V gene TRBV30 combines with J gene TRBJ1-4; no clear D. Germline values: CDR1 GTSNPN, CDR2 SVGIG (reference sequence). CDR3 length: 13 residues. The CDR3 coding sequence is TGTGCCTGGAGTGTACGAACTTATGAAAAACTGTTTTTT. Translating it yields CAWSVRTYEKLFF.

The CDR3 DNA is TGTGCCAGCTCCTCTGCCCAGGGGATTAAGTTCTTC. It is translated as CASSSAQGIKFF. This rearrangement joins TRBV28 to TRBJ2-1, with a possible D match to TRBD1 (6 bases). This CDR3 has 12 amino acids. The ends were cut back, 8 bases at V and 14 bases at J, with 19 bases in the middle. In germline, CDR1 is MDHEN, CDR2 SYDVKM. Looking up the rest from reference TRBV28 and TRBJ2-1 gives the full variable domain: DVKVTQSSRYLVKRTGEKVFLECVQDMDHENMFWYRQDPGLGLRLIYFSYDVKMKEKGDIPEGYSVSREKKERFSLILESASTNQTSMYLCASSSAQGIKFFGPGTRLTVL.

This clone was found once. This chain joins TRBV6-1 and TRBJ1-2; no clear D. Germline V gene lookup returns CDR1 MNHNS and CDR2 SASEGT. CDR3 length: 13 residues. The V gene lost 2 bases and the J gene lost 6 bases, with 10 bases spanning the gap. This CDR3 reads CASSELGRDGYTF. CDR3 bases: TGTGCCAGCAGTGAACTGGGGAGGGATGGCTACACCTTC.

This sequence joins TRBV19 and TRBJ1-4; no firm D call. V was trimmed by 9 bases and J by 5 bases, leaving 4 bases between them. CDR3 length: 10 residues. Germline V gives CDR1 LNHDA, CDR2 SQIVND (reference sequence). This CDR3 reads CARPNEKLFF. CDR3 in DNA: TGTGCCAGACCGAATGAAAAACTGTTTTTT.

The chain employs TRBV5-6 and TRBJ2-1; no clear D. The CDR3 covers 15 residues. Looked up from germline, CDR1 is SGHDT and CDR2 is YYEEEE. Trimming pared 2 bases from V and 4 bases from J, leaving 13 bases between. The CDR3 spells CASSFRSASYNEQFF. CDR3 DNA: TGTGCCAGCAGCTTTAGGTCCGCCTCATACAATGAGCAGTTCTTC. Combining the CDR3 with reference TRBV5-6 and TRBJ2-1 gives the whole variable domain DAGVTQSPTHLIKTRGQQVTLRCSPKSGHDTVSWYQQALGQGPQFIFQYYEEEERQRGNFPDRFSGHQFPNYSSELNVNALLLGDSALYLCASSFRSASYNEQFFGPGTRLTVL.

The gene calls are TRBV6-6 and TRBJ2-7; possibly TRBD1 for D (6 bases). Germline V lookup: CDR1 MNHNY, CDR2 SVGAGI (reference sequence). Trimming stripped 5 bases from V and 0 bases from J, with 11 bases between. The CDR3 runs to 14 residues. CDR3 loop: CASSPGQISYEQYF. CDR3 nucleotides: TGTGCCAGCAGTCCTGGACAGATCTCCTACGAGCAGTACTTC.

J is TRBJ2-3 and V is TRBV7-8; maybe TRBD2 (5 bases). Trimming took 1 base from V and 1 from J, leaving 12 bases between them. This CDR3 is built from 16 residues. CDR1 SGHVS and CDR2 FQNEAQ come from the germline V gene. The CDR3 here is CASSLVPGTGTDTQYF. CDR3 DNA sequence: TGTGCCAGCAGCTTAGTGCCGGGAACGGGCACAGATACGCAGTATTTT.

The chain uses TRBV5-4 and TRBJ2-3; 8 bases match TRBD2. The CDR3 is 17 amino acids. CDR1 is SGHNT, CDR2 YYREEE, per germline (reference sequence). V lost 3 bases and J lost 5; bases outside the gene matches: 14. DNA of the CDR3: TGTGCCAGCAGCTCTCCTATGGGTGGTAGCGGGGTAGATACGCAGTATTTT. This codes for CASSSPMGGSGVDTQYF. Variable domain in full (rest from reference TRBV5-4 and TRBJ2-3): ETGVTQSPTHLIKTRGQQVTLRCSSQSGHNTVSWYQQALGQGPQFIFQYYREEENGRGNFPPRFSGLQFPNYSSELNVNALELDDSALYLCASSSPMGGSGVDTQYFGPGTRLTVL.

This chain connects TRBV15 to TRBJ1-5; possibly TRBD1 for D (5 bases). The V end was cut by 0 bases, the J end by 5 bases, with 17 bases between. The CDR3 loop spans 17 amino acids. In germline, CDR1 is LNHNV, CDR2 YYDKDF (reference sequence). The CDR3 sequence: CATSRDQGLTGDQPQHF. The CDR3 coding sequence is TGTGCCACCAGCAGAGATCAGGGTTTGACGGGCGATCAGCCCCAGCATTTT.

The rearrangement joins TRBV10-3 to TRBJ2-5; tentatively, D is TRBD2 (5 bases). The CDR3 totals 12 residues. CDR1 is ENHRY and CDR2 is SYGVKD in the germline V gene. V lost 5 bases and J 5 bases, leaving 9 bases between the germline ends. CDR3 sequence (DNA): TGTGCCATCAGTCCGGGAAGGGAGACCCAGTACTTC. It specifies CAISPGRETQYF.

The chain joins TRBV27 to TRBJ1-5, with 10 positions matching TRBD1. Germline values: CDR1 MNHEY, CDR2 SMNVEV (reference sequence). J was trimmed by 5 bases and V by 1 base; bases with no gene match: 5. The CDR3 contains 16 residues. Written as DNA, the CDR3 is TGTGCCAGCAGTTTATTTGGGACAGGGGAGGATCAGCCCCAGCATTTT. This codes for CASSLFGTGEDQPQHF.

The CDR3 spells CASSRAINEQFF. In DNA, the CDR3 is TGCGCCAGCAGCCGAGCGATTAATGAGCAGTTCTTC. V is TRBV4-1 and J is TRBJ2-1; no clear D. Germline values: CDR1 MGHRA, CDR2 YSYEKL. The ends were cut back, 4 bases at V and 7 bases at J, with 8 bases in the middle. This CDR3 has 12 amino acids.

Details on this clone: Other DNA sequences of this sample code for an identical CDR3. The chain uses TRBV18 and TRBJ2-5; D is unresolved. Between the trimmed V and J ends, which lost 3 bases and 3 bases, there was a span of 2 bases. The CDR3 sequence is 11 residues long. Germline assignment: CDR1 KGHSH and CDR2 LQKENI. CDR3 sequence reads: CASSPKETQYF. The DNA for the CDR3 is TGTGCCAGCTCACCCAAAGAGACCCAGTACTTC. Complete variable domain (other parts from reference TRBV18 and TRBJ2-5): NAGVMQNPRHLVRRRGQEARLRCSPMKGHSHVYWYRQLPEEGLKFMVYLQKENIIDESGMPKERFSAEFPKEGPSILRIQQVVRGDSAAYFCASSPKETQYFGPGTRLLVL.

The rearrangement joins TRBV14 to TRBJ1-1, with 7 bases aligning to TRBD1. CDR1 is SGHDN, CDR2 FVKESK, per germline. The V segment lost 2 bases and the J segment 1 base; nucleotides outside the gene matches: 4. This CDR3 comprises 15 residues. Here the CDR3 reads CASSQLGTANTEAFF. DNA for the CDR3: TGTGCCAGCAGCCAATTAGGGACAGCGAACACTGAAGCTTTCTTT.

The J gene is TRBJ2-7, the V gene TRBV5-4, with D tentatively TRBD2 (6 bases). Trimming took 3 bases from V and 2 from J, leaving 15 bases between them. This CDR3 has 15 amino acids. From germline, CDR1 is SGHNT and CDR2 YYREEE (reference sequence). The chain's CDR3 is CASSSGTLVTYEQYF. The CDR3 coding sequence is TGTGCCAGCAGCTCCGGGACTCTCGTTACCTACGAGCAGTACTTC.

The chain is built from TRBV15 and TRBJ1-5; 11 bases fit TRBD1. The CDR3 has 16 residues. Germline assignment: CDR1 LNHNV and CDR2 YYDKDF (reference sequence). V shed 8 bases, J shed 4 bases, and the junction held 10 bases outside the gene matches. CDR3 region: CATSPGTGGRNQPQHF. The CDR3 DNA sequence: TGTGCCACCTCTCCCGGGACAGGGGGTCGGAATCAGCCCCAGCATTTT.

V gene TRBV19 combines with J gene TRBJ1-2, with D uncertain. Trimming took 3 bases from V and 3 from J, leaving 11 bases between them. Looked up from germline, CDR1 is LNHDA and CDR2 is SQIVND (reference sequence). The CDR3 spans 14 residues. The CDR3: CASSIGGVDYGYTF. DNA for the CDR3: TGTGCCAGTAGTATTGGTGGTGTGGACTATGGCTACACCTTC.

This clone was observed once. V usage is TRBV28 and J usage is TRBJ2-7; D is perhaps TRBD2 (5 bases). Trimming removed 6 bases at V and 6 bases at J, with 15 bases between. This CDR3 is built from 13 residues. The germline V gene has CDR1 MDHEN and CDR2 SYDVKM. In DNA, the CDR3 is TGTGCCAGCAGCCGCCAGACCGGGGTCGAGCAGTACTTC. It is translated as CASSRQTGVEQYF.

V is TRBV6-1 and J is TRBJ2-7; maybe TRBD1 (6 bases). Trimming stripped 2 bases from V and 1 base from J, with 12 bases between. Germline CDR1 and CDR2: MNHNS and SASEGT. CDR3 size: 15 residues. CDR3 sequence reads: CASSETGTLSYEQYF. The CDR3 region has the DNA TGTGCCAGCAGTGAAACCGGGACACTATCCTACGAGCAGTACTTC.

The DNA of the CDR3 is TGTGCCAGCAGCGTCCTTACAGCAGGGGCGTATGGCTACACCTTC. It yields the protein CASSVLTAGAYGYTF. This chain uses TRBV9 with TRBJ1-2; D possibly corresponds to TRBD1 (6 bases). CDR3 length: 15 residues. V lost 2 bases and J 5 bases, leaving 16 bases between the germline ends. Per the germline V gene, CDR1 is SGDLS and CDR2 is YYNGEE.

The genes are TRBV18 and TRBJ1-2; D gene unclear. V lost 6 bases, J lost 2 bases, and 19 bases lay in between. Germline V gene data show CDR1 as KGHSH and CDR2 as LQKENI. The length of the CDR3 is 16 residues. The CDR3 DNA reads as TGTGCCAGCTCTCTAAAAACTACGACTGGGAACTATGGCTACACCTTC. It is translated as CASSLKTTTGNYGYTF.

The genes are TRBV15 and TRBJ1-1; D is unresolved. The CDR3 extends over 14 amino acids. Germline V CDR1 and CDR2: LNHNV, YYDKDF (reference sequence). V gave up 0 bases and J gave up 4 bases, with 9 bases separating them. Here the CDR3 reads CATSRDVVGTEAFF. CDR3 DNA sequence: TGTGCCACCAGCAGAGATGTCGTTGGCACTGAAGCTTTCTTT. Filled out from reference TRBV15 and TRBJ1-1, the complete variable domain reads DAMVIQNPRYQVTQFGKPVTLSCSQTLNHNVMYWYQQKSSQAPKLLFHYYDKDFNNEADTPDNFQSRRPNTSFCFLDIRSPGLGDTAMYLCATSRDVVGTEAFFGQGTRLTVV.

CDR3 coding DNA: TGCAGTGCTAGCTTTATTGGTACGCAGTATTTT. It specifies CSASFIGTQYF. V is TRBV20-1 and J is TRBJ2-3; D call uncertain. The CDR3 is 11 amino acids. Germline CDR1 DFQATT, CDR2 SNEGSKA (reference sequence). Trimming left V 3 bases short and J 8 bases short, with 9 bases between.

Of note for this clone: Other DNA sequences within the sample encode an identical CDR3. V is TRBV5-1 and J is TRBJ1-5, with a weak D call TRBD1 (6 bases). The CDR3 spans 15 residues. The germline gives CDR1 SGHRS, CDR2 YFSETQ. The V end lost 0 bases, the J end lost 6 bases, and 13 bases lay between the germline ends. As DNA, the CDR3 is TGCGCCAGCAGCTTGGAGGGGGGCGCAGGTCAGCCCCAGCATTTT. Translated: CASSLEGGAGQPQHF.